This TCR beta chain was sequenced during a study of PD-1 blockade in mismatch repair-deficient tumors. The method was immunoSEQ multiplex PCR; TCRdb's version includes in-frame clones alone and lacks a portion of them. The table has 100,000 to 150,000 clones, roughly 86% seen once. The source is an adult with mismatch repair-deficient cancer. The starting material was peripheral blood, obtained approximately 71 weeks after starting pembrolizumab.

The CDR3 DNA reads TGTGCCAGCAGAAGCCCCGGGGCGGGGACTGAAGCTTTCTTT. It yields the protein CASRSPGAGTEAFF. The chain combines TRBV6-1 with TRBJ1-1, with D perhaps matching TRBD1 (5 bases). This CDR3 is 14 amino acids long. Trimming stripped 6 bases from V and 5 bases from J, with 16 bases between. Germline CDR1 and CDR2: MNHNS and SASEGT.